What follows are 14 T cell receptor beta chains derived from one specimen sequenced in a study of T-cell reconstitution after alpha-beta-depleted transplantation in children. It was with unique molecular identifiers that the TCRbeta library was prepared. MiXCR, applied by TCRdb to the PCR reads, yields one record per CDR3 protein. The sample carries hundreds of thousands of distinct CDR3 sequences, approximately 10% recorded once. Sequencing was performed on PBMCs, taken before TCRalphabeta/CD19-depleted stem cell transplant. The source is a child younger than two with acute myeloid leukemia, due to receive a stem cell transplant.

This clonotype was counted at least ten times. The CDR3: CASSLEMTYSGVNEQFF. The DNA of the CDR3 is TGCGCCAGCAGCTTGGAAATGACGTATAGCGGGGTTAATGAGCAGTTCTTC. This chain connects TRBV5-1 to TRBJ2-1; 8 bases are a match to TRBD2. Germline loops: CDR1 SGHRS, CDR2 YFSETQ. V lost 0 bases to trimming and J lost 7 bases; unmatched junction nucleotides: 12. The CDR3 has 17 amino acids.

This clonotype was detected many times. The V and J genes are TRBV20-1 and TRBJ2-1, with TRBD1 matching 12 bases. Germline CDR1 DFQATT, CDR2 SNEGSKA (reference sequence). J lost 4 bases, V lost 3 bases, and 4 bases had no gene match. The CDR3 extends over 15 amino acids. CDR3: CSASAGQGAYNEQFF. The CDR3 region has the DNA TGCAGTGCTAGCGCGGGACAGGGGGCGTACAATGAGCAGTTCTTC.

This clonotype appeared many times. The chain recombines TRBV12-3 or TRBV12-4 with TRBJ2-7; no firm D call. This CDR3 is 11 amino acids long. V dropped 4 bases and J dropped 9 bases, with 10 bases sitting between them. The CDR3 bases are TGTGCCAGCAGTTGGTCGGCAGGGCAGTACTTC. This codes for CASSWSAGQYF.

In this sample, this clonotype turned up many times. The chain uses TRBV5-1 and TRBJ1-1; D gene ambiguous. Germline-derived CDR1 and CDR2 are SGHRS and YFSETQ. Trimming shortened V by 0 bases and J by 2 bases, and 11 bases separated the two germline ends. This CDR3 is built from 15 residues. CDR3 sequence: CASSLGGGANTEAFF. For the CDR3, the DNA is TGCGCCAGCAGCTTGGGTGGAGGAGCTAACACTGAAGCTTTCTTT.

This clonotype was detected many times. The chain recombines TRBV28 with TRBJ1-4; D gene unclear. Between the trimmed V and J ends, which lost 6 bases and 8 bases, there was a span of 16 bases. Germline V gene sequence: CDR1 MDHEN, CDR2 SYDVKM. This CDR3 is built from 14 residues. CDR3 in DNA: TGTGCCAGCAGAGAGGTGAAGGGTCGGGAAAAACTGTTTTTT. Translated: CASREVKGREKLFF.

About this clonotype itself: This could be a read error, since a much larger clone is one nucleotide away. The gene calls are TRBV14 and TRBJ1-2; 7 bases agree with TRBD1. CDR3 length: 13 amino acids. With 2 bases clipped from V and 12 bases from J, the junction kept 9 bases outside the gene matches. Germline loops: CDR1 SGHDN, CDR2 FVKESK. CDR3 DNA sequence: TGTGCCAGCAGCCAAACTACAGGGGCCGGCCACACCTTC. Encoded protein: CASSQTTGAGHTF.

This clonotype came up a few times. This chain joins TRBV7-8 and TRBJ2-1; perhaps TRBD1 as D (5 bases). Between the trimmed V and J ends, which lost 1 base and 8 bases, there was a span of 15 bases. The CDR3 totals 15 residues. Looked up from germline, CDR1 is SGHVS and CDR2 is FQNEAQ. CDR3 nucleotides: TGTGCCAGCAGCTTAGACGGGTCGCTAGGGGATGAGCAGTTCTTC. It specifies CASSLDGSLGDEQFF.

This clonotype appeared many times. This rearrangement joins TRBV5-1 to TRBJ2-1; tentative D call: TRBD2 (6 bases). V lost 0 bases and J 0 bases, leaving 7 bases between the germline ends. Per germline, CDR1 SGHRS and CDR2 YFSETQ. The CDR3 is 15 residues long. The CDR3 bases are TGCGCCAGCAGCTTGGCCGGGAGCTCCTACAATGAGCAGTTCTTC. Protein: CASSLAGSSYNEQFF.

At least ten counts were recorded for this clonotype. For the CDR3, the DNA is TGTGCCAGCAGTTTTCGACCTAGCGGAGAGCAGTTCTTC. Translation: CASSFRPSGEQFF. The chain uses TRBV28 and TRBJ2-1; TRBD2 matches at 7 bases. The germline gives CDR1 MDHEN, CDR2 SYDVKM. The CDR3 is 13 residues long. Unmatched junction bases numbered 6, after V lost 3 bases and J lost 10 bases.

There are many counts of this clonotype. This chain connects TRBV27 to TRBJ2-5; possible D gene TRBD1, 6 bases. The V and J ends lost 3 bases and 5 bases respectively, with 19 bases between them. This CDR3 comprises 16 residues. CDR1 and CDR2 from the germline V gene are MNHEY and SMNVEV (reference sequence). The CDR3: CASSFTGLGAIETQYF. The CDR3 coding sequence is TGTGCCAGCAGTTTCACAGGGCTTGGAGCGATCGAGACCCAGTACTTC.

The table lists this clonotype with many counts. The V call is TRBV29-1, the J call TRBJ2-5; 10 bases line up with TRBD2. The CDR3 spans 14 residues. Germline V CDR1 and CDR2: SQVTM, ANQGSEA. Unmatched junction bases numbered 2, after V lost 2 bases and J lost 2 bases. Here the CDR3 DNA reads TGCAGCGTTGAACCTAGCGGGAGACAAGAGACCCAGTACTTC. It is translated as CSVEPSGRQETQYF. The whole variable domain, remainder taken from reference TRBV29-1 and TRBJ2-5, is SAVISQKPSRDICQRGTSLTIQCQVDSQVTMMFWYRQQPGQSLTLIATANQGSEATYESGFVIDKFPISRPNLTFSTLTVSNMSPEDSSIYLCSVEPSGRQETQYFGPGTRLLVL.

This clonotype has at least ten counts. J is TRBJ2-1 and V is TRBV6-1, with TRBD2 matching 10 bases. Unmatched junction bases numbered 9, after V lost 4 bases and J lost 12 bases. There are 14 residues in the CDR3. Per germline, CDR1 MNHNS and CDR2 SASEGT. CDR3 sequence (DNA): TGTGCCAGCAGTGGCATTCTAGCGGGAGATCGGCAGTTCTTC. It yields the protein CASSGILAGDRQFF.

This clonotype appeared many times. The chain combines TRBV15 with TRBJ1-5; D might be TRBD1 (5 bases). Germline loops: CDR1 LNHNV, CDR2 YYDKDF (reference sequence). The V gene lost 0 bases and the J gene lost 0 bases, with 9 bases spanning the gap. The CDR3 totals 16 residues. CDR3 DNA: TGTGCCACCAGCAGAGACCCAGGGAATAGCAATCAGCCCCAGCATTTT. Translating gives CATSRDPGNSNQPQHF. Looking up the rest from reference TRBV15 and TRBJ1-5 gives the full variable domain: DAMVIQNPRYQVTQFGKPVTLSCSQTLNHNVMYWYQQKSSQAPKLLFHYYDKDFNNEADTPDNFQSRRPNTSFCFLDIRSPGLGDTAMYLCATSRDPGNSNQPQHFGDGTRLSIL.

This clonotype was detected ten times or more. The CDR3 loop reads CASSKETQYF. CDR3 nucleotide sequence: TGTGCCAGCAGCAAAGAGACCCAGTACTTC. The chain recombines TRBV25-1 with TRBJ2-5; D ambiguous. This CDR3 has 10 amino acids. In germline, CDR1 is MGHDK, CDR2 SYGVNS. V was trimmed by 6 bases and J by 3 bases, leaving 2 bases between them.